This paragraph reports one T cell receptor beta chain. The treatment denotes: oral pan-JAK inhibitor, 5-10 mg twice daily. This CDR3 spans 15 amino acids. Germline trimming cut 1 base from V and 3 bases from J; bases unmatched to any gene: 5. In germline, CDR1 is MGHRA, CDR2 YSYEKL. The data are from a study of CD8+ T cells in alopecia areata. cDNA prepared by RNA extraction and subsequent reverse transcription served as the template for sequencing. Generated by immunoSEQ multiplex PCR, the TCRdb table keeps only in-frame clones and is missing some. The sample includes about 64,000 clones, around 46% of them seen just once.

This clonotype was sampled from a human donor with alopecia areata. This sequence joins TRBV4-1 and TRBJ2-7, with TRBD1 matching 8 bases. The source was CD8+ T cells sorted from blood, collected around week 37, from a patient treated with tofacitinib. CDR3 coding DNA: TGCGCCAGCAGCCAAGTGTCCGACAGGGGCTACGAGCAGTACTTC. Its protein product is CASSQVSDRGYEQYF.